This T cell receptor (beta chain) comes out of a study of OX40 agonist ivuxolimab in advanced cancers. Study overall: Hepatocellular carcinoma, melanoma, renal cell or head and neck cancer affected the dose-escalation patients. Of the patients, three showed partial responses, one with hepatocellular carcinoma and two with cutaneous melanoma.

The data were produced by immunoSEQ multiplex PCR, yet TCRdb's version contains in-frame clones alone and is incomplete. The sample holds about 80,000 clones, roughly 87% seen once. Baseline was the first blood sampling point, followed by cycle 4 day 1 and cycle 7 day 1. Germline V CDR1 and CDR2: SGHNT, YENEEA. CDR3 length: 15 amino acids. V was clipped by 5 bases and J by 9 bases; unmatched bases: 11. The chain combines TRBV11-3 with TRBJ1-5; 9 nucleotides match TRBD1. This clonotype originated in an adult with an advanced solid tumor such as melanoma, head and neck, liver or kidney cancer. The source material was CD4+ or CD8+ T cells sorted from blood, sampled in a trial of the OX40 agonist ivuxolimab. The CDR3 reads CASSPRQGGGPPQHF. The CDR3 DNA reads as TGTGCCAGCAGCCCTAGACAGGGGGGGGGTCCGCCCCAGCATTTT.